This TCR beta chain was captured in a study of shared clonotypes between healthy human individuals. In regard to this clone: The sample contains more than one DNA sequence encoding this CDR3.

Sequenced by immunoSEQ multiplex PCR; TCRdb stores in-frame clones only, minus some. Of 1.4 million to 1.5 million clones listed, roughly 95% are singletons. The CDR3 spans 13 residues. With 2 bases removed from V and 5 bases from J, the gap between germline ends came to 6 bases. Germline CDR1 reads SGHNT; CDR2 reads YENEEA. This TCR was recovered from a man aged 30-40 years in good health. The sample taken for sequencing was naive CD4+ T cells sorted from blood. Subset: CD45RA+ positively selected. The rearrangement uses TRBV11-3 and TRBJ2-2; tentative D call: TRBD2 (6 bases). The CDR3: CASSLRETGELFF. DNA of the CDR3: TGTGCCAGCAGCTTACGGGAGACCGGGGAGCTGTTTTTT.